This T cell receptor beta chain is drawn from a study of T cell responses to AZD1222 COVID-19 vaccine. Data came from immunoSEQ multiplex PCR; TCRdb stores just in-frame clones and leaves some out. The sample lists about 100,000 clones, about 85% occurring once. CDR1 is SGHDN and CDR2 is FVKESK in the germline V gene. Trimming stripped 1 base from V and 6 bases from J, with 16 bases between. The CDR3 is 16 amino acids. The clonotype originates from an adult in good health. Sequenced here: peripheral blood, sampled on day 0 of AZD1222 vaccination. The V gene is TRBV14, the J gene TRBJ2-4; tentatively, D is TRBD1 (6 bases). CDR3 amino acids: CASSQGWGTSRNIQYF. The CDR3 DNA follows: TGTGCCAGCAGCCAAGGCTGGGGGACATCACGAAACATTCAGTACTTC.